The present entry profiles one T cell receptor beta chain with its context. Its specific antigen is unknown. No base qualities exist here, and no much larger clone lies one base off it. V is pared back by 5 bases and J by 0 bases, with 14 bases lying between the germline termini. The CDR3 starts with the cysteine, ends with the phenylalanine, and has 15 residues. Only CDR3 DNA is held: 45 bases, read in frame from base 1. CDR1 is given as SGHAT and CDR2 as FQDESV, both from the germline V gene (reference sequence). This specimen's time point label, per the study, means: baseline pretreatment blood. The intended sense of this specimen's treatment or condition label: 15 Gy SBRT to primary tumor, nephrectomy 4 weeks later. Serial peripheral blood from radiation-treated patients was sampled at baseline, 2 weeks and 4 weeks after SBRT to track tumor-enriched clonotypes. Renal cell carcinoma with clear cell pathology was present in all patients. Genomic DNA for TCR sequencing was prepared using the QIAamp DNA Blood Mini Kit (Qiagen). The analyses included only samples that passed all quality control checks.

Following the manufacturer's recommendations, the immunoSEQ kit was used to generate TCR beta libraries from genomic DNA. To prepare libraries, a first multiplex PCR with proprietary primers was run, followed by a second PCR that added unique barcodes, and a bead cleanup was done after each round. A positive control reaction and a negative control reaction, both provided in the kit, were run with every batch of samples. The final libraries were assessed on an Agilent 4200 TapeStation D1000 ScreenTape, pooled by volume, and quantified by qPCR. Sequencing was performed on an Illumina NextSeq500 with a MidOutput 150-cycle cartridge, and 156 Read1 and 15 Index1 cycles were run with kit custom primers. The pooled library was loaded at 0.95 to 1 pM, with a roughly 20% PhiX control spiked in. The paper's processing steps were these. Vendor-processed data were analyzed in R, and a clonotype was defined as all T cells sharing the same CDR3 nucleotide sequence. For clone abundance analyses, frequencies were normalized to the 10,000 most abundant clones per sample. Public T cell clones, which averaged fewer than five per sample, were excluded before analysis. Tumor-enriched clonotypes and baseline blood-enriched clonotypes were defined as those with an abundance difference of at least 32-fold between compartments. A beta-binomial differential abundance model was used to identify clonotypes that expanded or contracted between blood time points. The Baroni-Urbani and Buser coefficient was used to measure tumor-blood repertoire similarity, and groups were compared with two-tailed Wilcoxon tests in R. Not all clones reach the TCRdb copy of this immuneACCESS table, which keeps in-frame sequences only. Checked studies attribute under half of the gap to unresolved V genes and leave the rest unexplained. D and trimming were read from the DNA, whereas the V and J calls and clone size are those reported in that table. This sample has about 150,000 clones in its table, and about 85% of those were observed once. The top ten constitute 4.1% of the sample.

The record originates from a study of radiation and T cells in renal cell carcinoma (dated by TCRdb to the early 2020s). For the wider study: Samples came from a clinical trial, in which primary renal cell carcinomas received 15 Gy stereotactic body radiation therapy followed by nephrectomy 4 weeks later. TCR beta sequencing covered 50 to 55 samples in total, comprising 25 or so tumors and 27 peripheral blood samples. In the 40 to 60 samples combined, several million unique CDR3 nucleotide sequences were found, encoding 2.5 million to 3 million unique CDR3 amino acid sequences. The research as a whole found: Tracking of blood repertoire dynamics stopped at approximately 4 weeks after treatment, with no follow-up past that point. With a single-armed trial design, the study had no way to address how radiation dose or scheduling affects the TCR repertoire. An increase in top tumor clonotypes in blood was observed from baseline to 2 weeks post-radiation, followed by contraction by 4 weeks, which was taken to suggest transient expansion of tumor-resident clones. Because pretreatment tumor biopsies were not available, the baseline intratumoral presence of clonotypes could not be determined.

The rearrangement combines TRBV11-1 with TRBJ2-7; perhaps TRBD1 is the D gene, with 5 bases matching. This sample comprised blood, obtained from a patient whose treatment included radiotherapy and nephrectomy. This receptor was identified in a woman between 70 and 85 years old with renal cell carcinoma. The DNA reads as follows: TGTGCCAGCAGCAGGGGCGGCGACAGCTCCTACGAGCAGTACTTC. This yields the protein CASSRGGDSSYEQYF.